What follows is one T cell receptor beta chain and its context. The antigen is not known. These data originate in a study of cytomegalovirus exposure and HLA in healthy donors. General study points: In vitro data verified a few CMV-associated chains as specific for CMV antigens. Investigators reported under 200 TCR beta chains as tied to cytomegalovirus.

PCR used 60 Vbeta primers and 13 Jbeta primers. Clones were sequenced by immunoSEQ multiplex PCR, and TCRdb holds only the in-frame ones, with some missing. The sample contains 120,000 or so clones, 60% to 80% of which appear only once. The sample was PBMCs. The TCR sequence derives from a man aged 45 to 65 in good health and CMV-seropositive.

The CDR3 region has the DNA TGTGCCAGTAGTCCGAGGACAGAACCTGGGAATCAGCCCCAGCATTTT. It codes for CASSPRTEPGNQPQHF. The chain links TRBV19 to TRBJ1-5, with D perhaps matching TRBD1 (6 bases). The V end lost 5 bases, the J end lost 4 bases, and 18 bases lay between the germline ends. The CDR3 has 16 residues. CDR1 LNHDA and CDR2 SQIVND come from the germline V gene (reference sequence).